This T cell receptor beta chain was obtained from a study of brain T cells in children with intractable seizures. The study's findings and limits: Absence of clones before surgery may stem from lower sequencing depth.

Sequencing was limited to surgery cases with top T cell transcript signatures in brain tissue. About this clone itself: Its antigen is undetermined.

The assay was immunoSEQ multiplex PCR, and TCRdb's table has in-frame clones only and misses some. The table has 88,000 or so clones, 91% seen once. Germline CDR1 is MNHEY and CDR2 is SVGAGI. This CDR3 contains 16 residues. Between the trimmed V and J ends, which lost 2 bases and 3 bases, there was a span of 17 bases. The receptor was derived from a girl aged 2 to 10 with Rasmussen encephalitis and intractable seizures. This sample comprised peripheral blood, obtained at surgery. The V call is TRBV6-5, the J call TRBJ2-7; D is possibly TRBD2 (6 bases). CDR3 region: CASSYREAGGFYEQYF. The CDR3 DNA reads TGTGCCAGCAGTTACAGGGAGGCCGGGGGTTTCTACGAGCAGTACTTC.